This is a list of T cell receptor beta chains from one sample in a study of Graves' ophthalmopathy and Graves' hyperthyroidism. TCRdb analysed the multiplex PCR reads with MiXCR anew, one entry per CDR3 protein. This table has about 240,000 distinct CDR3 sequences, around 45% appearing once. The sample was peripheral blood. The source of these receptors is an adult man with Graves' ophthalmopathy. Both conserved end residues are part of each CDR3. D genes are given only for firm matches. Size tells how often a clone was seen (once, few, many) or the class of an expanded clone, and some rows leave it out.

clone_size: .; d_call: .; v_call: TRBV24-1; j_call: TRBJ2-2; cdr3_nt: TGTGCCACCAGTGACCCTCTGGCAGGGATCGGGGAGCTGTTTTTT; cdr3_aa: CATSDPLAGIGELFF
clone_size: many; d_call: .; v_call: TRBV6-5; j_call: TRBJ1-1; cdr3_nt: TGTGCCAGCAGTTCCCCGGGAACAACTGAAGCTTTCTTT; cdr3_aa: CASSSPGTTEAFF
clone_size: few; d_call: TRBD1; v_call: TRBV5-1; j_call: TRBJ1-1; cdr3_nt: TGCGCCAGCAGCTTGGTGTCGGACAGGGCCATGAACACTGAAGCTTTCTTT; cdr3_aa: CASSLVSDRAMNTEAFF
clone_size: once; d_call: TRBD2; v_call: TRBV3-1; j_call: TRBJ2-7; cdr3_nt: TGTGCCAGCAGCCAAGAGGCGGGGGGGCGAGTAAAGCAGTACTTC; cdr3_aa: CASSQEAGGRVKQYF
clone_size: .; d_call: .; v_call: TRBV7-9; j_call: TRBJ2-7; cdr3_nt: TGTGCCAGCAGCTCCCAGCCCCACGAAGGCGGCCACGAGCAGTACTTC; cdr3_aa: CASSSQPHEGGHEQYF
clone_size: .; d_call: .; v_call: TRBV6-5; j_call: TRBJ1-2; cdr3_nt: TGTGCCAGCAGTTACAAGAACGTGGGGTATGGCTACACCTTC; cdr3_aa: CASSYKNVGYGYTF
clone_size: .; d_call: .; v_call: TRBV4-1; j_call: TRBJ2-7; cdr3_nt: TGCGCCAGCAGTCAGACTAGGCCAAACTACGAGCAGTACTTC; cdr3_aa: CASSQTRPNYEQYF
clone_size: .; d_call: .; v_call: TRBV19; j_call: TRBJ2-5; cdr3_nt: TGTGCCAGTAGTGTCGAGCGGAGGGGAAGGGAGACCCAGTACTTC; cdr3_aa: CASSVERRGRETQYF
clone_size: few; d_call: TRBD1; v_call: TRBV19; j_call: TRBJ1-5; cdr3_nt: TGTGCCAGTAGTCCCTCCGACAGGGTCGATCAGCCCCAGCATTTT; cdr3_aa: CASSPSDRVDQPQHF
clone_size: .; d_call: .; v_call: TRBV9; j_call: TRBJ2-7; cdr3_nt: TGTGCCAGCAGCGAACACCGTGGGGTTGGCTACGAGCAGTACTTC; cdr3_aa: CASSEHRGVGYEQYF
clone_size: .; d_call: .; v_call: TRBV7-2; j_call: TRBJ1-3; cdr3_nt: TGTGCCAGCAGCTTATTAGTGAACACCATATATTTT; cdr3_aa: CASSLLVNTIYF
clone_size: .; d_call: .; v_call: TRBV10-3; j_call: TRBJ2-7; cdr3_nt: TGTGCCAGCAGTGAACCGGGGAGGGGGGCGAGGGAGCAGTACTTC; cdr3_aa: CASSEPGRGAREQYF
clone_size: .; d_call: TRBD1; v_call: TRBV29-1; j_call: TRBJ2-6; cdr3_nt: TGCAGCGTGCAGGGACAGGCGAGCTCTGGGGCCAACGTCCTGACTTTC; cdr3_aa: CSVQGQASSGANVLTF
clone_size: .; d_call: .; v_call: TRBV4-1; j_call: TRBJ2-2; cdr3_nt: TGCGCCAGCAGCCAGGGGGTGGTGGACACCGGGGAGCTGTTTTTT; cdr3_aa: CASSQGVVDTGELFF
clone_size: few; d_call: .; v_call: TRBV25-1; j_call: TRBJ2-2; cdr3_nt: TGTGCCAGCGGCCTAAAATCAGGGGCGAACACCGGGGAGCTGTTTTTT; cdr3_aa: CASGLKSGANTGELFF
clone_size: .; d_call: .; v_call: TRBV11-2; j_call: TRBJ2-7; cdr3_nt: TGTGCCAGCAGCTCAAAATCCTACGAGCAGTACTTC; cdr3_aa: CASSSKSYEQYF
clone_size: .; d_call: TRBD1; v_call: TRBV19; j_call: TRBJ2-7; cdr3_nt: TGTGCCAGTAGTAAGGGACAGGGAAACTCCTACGAGCAGTACTTC; cdr3_aa: CASSKGQGNSYEQYF
clone_size: .; d_call: .; v_call: TRBV12-3/TRBV12-4; j_call: TRBJ1-1; cdr3_nt: TGTGCCAGCAGGCAGGGTTTCAGGAACACTGAAGCTTTCTTT; cdr3_aa: CASRQGFRNTEAFF
clone_size: .; d_call: TRBD1; v_call: TRBV2; j_call: TRBJ2-2; cdr3_nt: TGTGCCAGCAGTGAAGGAGACAGGGACACCGGGGAGCTGTTTTTT; cdr3_aa: CASSEGDRDTGELFF
clone_size: .; d_call: .; v_call: TRBV14; j_call: TRBJ2-7; cdr3_nt: TGTGCCAACAGCGCTGCCTACGAGCAGTACTTC; cdr3_aa: CANSAAYEQYF
clone_size: many; d_call: .; v_call: TRBV29-1; j_call: TRBJ1-1; cdr3_nt: TGCAGCGTTGTGGGACAGAACACTGAAGCTTTCTTT; cdr3_aa: CSVVGQNTEAFF
clone_size: few; d_call: .; v_call: TRBV20-1; j_call: TRBJ1-6; cdr3_nt: TGCAGTGCCCCACCGGGACATGTTATGAATAATTCACCCCTCCACTTT; cdr3_aa: CSAPPGHVMNNSPLHF
clone_size: .; d_call: .; v_call: TRBV20-1; j_call: TRBJ2-5; cdr3_nt: TGCAGTGCTAGAGTAGGCAGGGAGGTAGAAGAGACCCAGTACTTC; cdr3_aa: CSARVGREVEETQYF
clone_size: few; d_call: TRBD1; v_call: TRBV20-1; j_call: TRBJ1-2; cdr3_nt: TGCAGTGCCTCTTCCGGACAGGGGCGAGGCTATGGCTACACCTTC; cdr3_aa: CSASSGQGRGYGYTF
clone_size: many; d_call: TRBD1; v_call: TRBV7-9; j_call: TRBJ2-7; cdr3_nt: TGTGCCAGCAGCTTAGGACACCGACAGGGGTTCTACGAGCAGTACTTC; cdr3_aa: CASSLGHRQGFYEQYF
clone_size: .; d_call: .; v_call: TRBV7-9; j_call: TRBJ1-4; cdr3_nt: TGTGCCAGTAGTCCAAACACGGGACTAGCACCTGAAAAACTGTTTTTT; cdr3_aa: CASSPNTGLAPEKLFF
clone_size: .; d_call: TRBD1; v_call: TRBV7-9; j_call: TRBJ1-3; cdr3_nt: TGTGCCAGCAGCTTCGAGGGGACAGTCTCTGGAAACACCATATATTTT; cdr3_aa: CASSFEGTVSGNTIYF
clone_size: .; d_call: .; v_call: TRBV28; j_call: TRBJ2-5; cdr3_nt: TGTGCCAGCAGTTTGGAACCGTCCCAAGAGACCCAGTACTTC; cdr3_aa: CASSLEPSQETQYF
clone_size: .; d_call: .; v_call: TRBV29-1; j_call: TRBJ1-2; cdr3_nt: TGCAGCGTTGGAGAGGGATTGGGCTATGGCTACACCTTC; cdr3_aa: CSVGEGLGYGYTF
clone_size: .; d_call: TRBD1; v_call: TRBV20-1; j_call: TRBJ1-2; cdr3_nt: TGCAGTGCTAGTTCCCCCGGACAGGGGGCTGATGGCTACACCTTC; cdr3_aa: CSASSPGQGADGYTF
clone_size: .; d_call: .; v_call: TRBV7-9; j_call: TRBJ1-2; cdr3_nt: TGTGCCAGCAGCTTGATGACAGACTATGGCTACACCTTC; cdr3_aa: CASSLMTDYGYTF
clone_size: .; d_call: .; v_call: TRBV19; j_call: TRBJ1-5; cdr3_nt: TGTGCCAGTAGTATAATTCTCAGGGAGCGGCAGCCCCAGCATTTT; cdr3_aa: CASSIILRERQPQHF
clone_size: few; d_call: .; v_call: TRBV7-8; j_call: TRBJ2-2; cdr3_nt: TGTGCCAGCAGCTTAGCGGAGCGGAACACCGGGGAGCTGTTTTTT; cdr3_aa: CASSLAERNTGELFF
clone_size: .; d_call: .; v_call: TRBV7-9; j_call: TRBJ1-2; cdr3_nt: TGTGCCAGCAGCTGGGGGACTTTCAGGGGTTCCTATGGCTACACCTTC; cdr3_aa: CASSWGTFRGSYGYTF
clone_size: .; d_call: .; v_call: TRBV5-1; j_call: TRBJ1-5; cdr3_nt: TGCGCCAGCAGCTTGGTAGGGGCTAGCAATCAGCCCCAGCATTTT; cdr3_aa: CASSLVGASNQPQHF
clone_size: .; d_call: TRBD2; v_call: TRBV7-9; j_call: TRBJ2-7; cdr3_nt: TGTGCCAGCAGTTCCGCCCCCTTAGGACTAGCGGTTCCCTACGAGCAGTACTTC; cdr3_aa: CASSSAPLGLAVPYEQYF
clone_size: .; d_call: TRBD1; v_call: TRBV7-3; j_call: TRBJ2-5; cdr3_nt: TGTGCCAGCAGCTCGACAGGGGGAGAGACCCAGTACTTC; cdr3_aa: CASSSTGGETQYF
clone_size: .; d_call: .; v_call: TRBV20-1; j_call: TRBJ2-5; cdr3_nt: TGCAGTGAAATCTTAACACGGGCGGGTTTTCAAGAGACCCAGTACTTC; cdr3_aa: CSEILTRAGFQETQYF
clone_size: .; d_call: .; v_call: TRBV5-1; j_call: TRBJ2-5; cdr3_nt: TGCGCCAGCAGCTTGGTGGCGCTACTCCAAGAGACCCAGTACTTC; cdr3_aa: CASSLVALLQETQYF
clone_size: .; d_call: TRBD1; v_call: TRBV2; j_call: TRBJ2-2; cdr3_nt: TGTGCCAGCAGTTCCCCGGGACAGGGAGTGGACGGGGAGCTGTTTTTT; cdr3_aa: CASSSPGQGVDGELFF
clone_size: few; d_call: .; v_call: TRBV7-3; j_call: TRBJ1-1; cdr3_nt: TGTGCCAGCAGCTTACGATCTGAAGCTTTCTTT; cdr3_aa: CASSLRSEAFF
clone_size: few; d_call: .; v_call: TRBV7-8; j_call: TRBJ1-4; cdr3_nt: TGTGCCAGCAGCTCGGACAGCTCTCAAACTAATGAAAAACTGTTTTTT; cdr3_aa: CASSSDSSQTNEKLFF
clone_size: many; d_call: .; v_call: TRBV24-1; j_call: TRBJ1-2; cdr3_nt: TGTGCCACCAGTGACCCACGTCCAGGGTATGGCTACACCTTC; cdr3_aa: CATSDPRPGYGYTF
clone_size: .; d_call: .; v_call: TRBV6-5; j_call: TRBJ2-7; cdr3_nt: TGTGCCACCCCCCAGAACTACGAGCAGTACTTC; cdr3_aa: CATPQNYEQYF
clone_size: .; d_call: .; v_call: TRBV13; j_call: TRBJ1-1; cdr3_nt: TGTGCCAGCAGCTTAAGTCTACGGGGGACTGAAGCTTTCTTT; cdr3_aa: CASSLSLRGTEAFF
clone_size: .; d_call: .; v_call: TRBV29-1; j_call: TRBJ1-2; cdr3_nt: TGCAGCGTATACAGCCTTGGCTACACCTTC; cdr3_aa: CSVYSLGYTF
clone_size: few; d_call: TRBD1; v_call: TRBV6-1; j_call: TRBJ1-6; cdr3_nt: TGTGCCAGCAGTACAGGGGACTATAATTCACCCCTCCACTTT; cdr3_aa: CASSTGDYNSPLHF
clone_size: few; d_call: .; v_call: TRBV25-1; j_call: TRBJ1-3; cdr3_nt: TGTGCCAGCAGTGAATTGGATGTCGGGTCTGGAAACACCATATATTTT; cdr3_aa: CASSELDVGSGNTIYF
clone_size: few; d_call: TRBD2; v_call: TRBV2; j_call: TRBJ2-2; cdr3_nt: TGTGCCAGCAGCCGGACTAGCGGGAACACCGGGGAGCTGTTTTTT; cdr3_aa: CASSRTSGNTGELFF
clone_size: .; d_call: .; v_call: TRBV7-9; j_call: TRBJ2-7; cdr3_nt: TGTGCCAGCAGCTCTGTGGTACAGAAATCCTACGAGCAGTACTTC; cdr3_aa: CASSSVVQKSYEQYF
clone_size: .; d_call: .; v_call: TRBV9; j_call: TRBJ1-3; cdr3_nt: TGTGCCAGCAGTTTGTTCTCGGCAGGTGGAAACACCATATATTTT; cdr3_aa: CASSLFSAGGNTIYF
clone_size: many; d_call: .; v_call: TRBV29-1; j_call: TRBJ1-4; cdr3_nt: TGCAGCGTTGAGGGGGGGAAGGGACTGTTTTTT; cdr3_aa: CSVEGGKGLFF
clone_size: .; d_call: .; v_call: TRBV7-9; j_call: TRBJ1-2; cdr3_nt: TGTGCCAGCAGCTTAAACACCGCTAACTATGGCTACACCTTC; cdr3_aa: CASSLNTANYGYTF